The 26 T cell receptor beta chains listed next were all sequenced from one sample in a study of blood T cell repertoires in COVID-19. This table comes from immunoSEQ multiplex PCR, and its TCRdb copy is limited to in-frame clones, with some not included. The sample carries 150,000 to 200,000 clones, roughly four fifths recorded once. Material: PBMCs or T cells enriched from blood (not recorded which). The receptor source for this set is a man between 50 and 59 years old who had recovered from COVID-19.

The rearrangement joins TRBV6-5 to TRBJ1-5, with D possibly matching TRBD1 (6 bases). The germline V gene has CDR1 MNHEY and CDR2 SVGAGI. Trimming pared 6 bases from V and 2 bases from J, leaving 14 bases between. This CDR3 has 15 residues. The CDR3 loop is CASRDSQGGNQPQHF. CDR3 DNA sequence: TGTGCCAGCAGGGACAGCCAGGGCGGCAATCAGCCCCAGCATTTT.

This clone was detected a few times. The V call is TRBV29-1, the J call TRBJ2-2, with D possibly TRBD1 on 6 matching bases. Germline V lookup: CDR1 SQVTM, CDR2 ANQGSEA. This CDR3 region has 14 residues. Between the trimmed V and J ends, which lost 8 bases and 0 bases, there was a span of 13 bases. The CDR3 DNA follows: TGCAGCTCGCGGACAGCAGCGAACACCGGGGAGCTGTTTTTT. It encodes CSSRTAANTGELFF.

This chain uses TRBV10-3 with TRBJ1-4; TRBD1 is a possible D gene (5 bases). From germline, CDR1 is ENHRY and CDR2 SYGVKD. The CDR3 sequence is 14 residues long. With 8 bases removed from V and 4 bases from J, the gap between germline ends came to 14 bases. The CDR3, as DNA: TGTGCCATCGGGGCGGGACTGCTTAATGAAAAACTGTTTTTT. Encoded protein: CAIGAGLLNEKLFF.

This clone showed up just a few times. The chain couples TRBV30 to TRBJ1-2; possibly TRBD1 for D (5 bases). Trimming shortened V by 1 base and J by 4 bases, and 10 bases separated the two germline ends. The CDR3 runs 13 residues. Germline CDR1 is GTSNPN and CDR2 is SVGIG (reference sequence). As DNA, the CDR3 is TGTGCCTGGAGTGCCGGGGGACTCTATGGCTACACCTTC. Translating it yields CAWSAGGLYGYTF.

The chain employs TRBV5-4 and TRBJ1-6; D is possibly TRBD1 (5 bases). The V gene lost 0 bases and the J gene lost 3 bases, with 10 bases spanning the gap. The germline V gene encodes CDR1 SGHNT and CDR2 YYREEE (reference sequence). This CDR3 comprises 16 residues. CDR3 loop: CASSLGMGGYNSPLHF. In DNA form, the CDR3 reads TGTGCCAGCAGCTTGGGGATGGGGGGCTATAATTCACCCCTCCACTTT.

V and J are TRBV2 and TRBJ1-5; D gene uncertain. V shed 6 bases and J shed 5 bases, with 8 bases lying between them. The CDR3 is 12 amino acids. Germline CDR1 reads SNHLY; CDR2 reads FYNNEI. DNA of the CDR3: TGTGCCAGCAGCGGTGATGATCAGCCCCAGCATTTT. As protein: CASSGDDQPQHF.

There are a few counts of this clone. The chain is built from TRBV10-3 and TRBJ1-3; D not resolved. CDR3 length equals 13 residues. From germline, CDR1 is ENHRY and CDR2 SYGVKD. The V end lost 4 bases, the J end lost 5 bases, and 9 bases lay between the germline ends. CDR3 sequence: CAISGVGRNTIYF. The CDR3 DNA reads TGTGCCATCAGTGGAGTCGGGAGAAACACCATATATTTT.

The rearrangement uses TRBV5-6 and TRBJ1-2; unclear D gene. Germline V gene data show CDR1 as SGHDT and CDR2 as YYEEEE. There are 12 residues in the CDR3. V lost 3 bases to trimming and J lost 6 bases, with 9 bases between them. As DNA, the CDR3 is TGTGCCAGCAGCTCGGGTGGCCATGGCTACACCTTC. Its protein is CASSSGGHGYTF.

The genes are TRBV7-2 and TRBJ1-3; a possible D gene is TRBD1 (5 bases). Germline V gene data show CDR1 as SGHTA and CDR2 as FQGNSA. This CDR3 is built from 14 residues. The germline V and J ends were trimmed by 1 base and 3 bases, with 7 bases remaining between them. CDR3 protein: CASSLGGGGNTIYF. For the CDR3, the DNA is TGTGCCAGCAGCTTAGGGGGGGGTGGAAACACCATATATTTT.

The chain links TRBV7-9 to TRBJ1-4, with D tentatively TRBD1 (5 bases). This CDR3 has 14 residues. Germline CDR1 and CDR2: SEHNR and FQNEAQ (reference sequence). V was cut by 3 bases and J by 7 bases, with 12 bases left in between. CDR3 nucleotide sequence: TGTGCCAGCAGCTTCCGGGGGGACGGTGAAAAACTGTTTTTT. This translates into CASSFRGDGEKLFF.

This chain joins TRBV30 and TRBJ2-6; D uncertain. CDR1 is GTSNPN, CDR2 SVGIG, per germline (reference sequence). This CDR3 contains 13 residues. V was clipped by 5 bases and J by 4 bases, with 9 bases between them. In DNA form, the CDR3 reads TGTGCCTGGTCCCGTTCCGGGGCCAACGTCCTGACTTTC. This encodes CAWSRSGANVLTF.

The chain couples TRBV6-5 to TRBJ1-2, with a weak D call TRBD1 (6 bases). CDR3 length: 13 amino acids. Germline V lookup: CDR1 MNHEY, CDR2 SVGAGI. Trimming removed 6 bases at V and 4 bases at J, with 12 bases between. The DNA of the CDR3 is TGTGCCAGCAGGGGACATCTCCCCTATGGCTACACCTTC. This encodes CASRGHLPYGYTF.

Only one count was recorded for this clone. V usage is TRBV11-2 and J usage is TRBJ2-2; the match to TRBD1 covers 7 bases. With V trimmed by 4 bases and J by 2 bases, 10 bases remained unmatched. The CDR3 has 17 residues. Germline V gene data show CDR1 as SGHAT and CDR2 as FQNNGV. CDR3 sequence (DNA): TGTGCCAGCAGCTCCAGACCCGGGACAGTTAACACCGGGGAGCTGTTTTTT. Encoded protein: CASSSRPGTVNTGELFF.

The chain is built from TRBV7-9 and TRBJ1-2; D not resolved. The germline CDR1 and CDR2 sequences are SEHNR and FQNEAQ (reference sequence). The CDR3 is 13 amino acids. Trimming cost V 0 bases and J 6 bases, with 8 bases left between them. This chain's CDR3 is CASSLAGSHGYTF. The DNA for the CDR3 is TGTGCCAGCAGCTTAGCGGGGAGTCATGGCTACACCTTC. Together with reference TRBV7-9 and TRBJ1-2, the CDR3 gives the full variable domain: DTGVSQNPRHKITKRGQNVTFRCDPISEHNRLYWYRQTLGQGPEFLTYFQNEAQLEKSRLLSDRFSAERPKGSFSTLEIQRTEQGDSAMYLCASSLAGSHGYTFGSGTRLTVV.

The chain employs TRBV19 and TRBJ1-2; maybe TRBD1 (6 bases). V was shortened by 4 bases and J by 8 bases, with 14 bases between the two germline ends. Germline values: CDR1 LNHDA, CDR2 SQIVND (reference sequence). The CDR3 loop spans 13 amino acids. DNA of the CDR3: TGTGCCAGTAGTACCGTACAGGGATTCGGCTACACCTTC. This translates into CASSTVQGFGYTF.

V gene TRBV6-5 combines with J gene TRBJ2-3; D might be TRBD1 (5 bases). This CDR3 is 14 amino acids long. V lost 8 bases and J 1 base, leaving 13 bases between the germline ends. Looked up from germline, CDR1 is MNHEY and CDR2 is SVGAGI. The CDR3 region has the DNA TGTGCCAGCCTGCTAGGGGCCGGCACAGATACGCAGTATTTT. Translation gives CASLLGAGTDTQYF.

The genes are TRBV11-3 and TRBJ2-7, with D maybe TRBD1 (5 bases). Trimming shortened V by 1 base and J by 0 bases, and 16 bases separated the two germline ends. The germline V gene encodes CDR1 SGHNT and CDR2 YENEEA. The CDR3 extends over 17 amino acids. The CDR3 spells CASSLGGRQGISYEQYF. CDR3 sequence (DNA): TGTGCCAGCAGCTTAGGTGGTAGGCAGGGCATCTCCTACGAGCAGTACTTC.

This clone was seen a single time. The CDR3 region has the DNA TGCGCCAGCTGCGCCGGACAGGGGGCTAACTACGAGCAGTACTTC. It specifies CASCAGQGANYEQYF. The V call is TRBV5-1, the J call TRBJ2-7; 11 nucleotides agree with TRBD1. The CDR3 has 15 residues. V was clipped by 7 bases and J by 3 bases; unmatched bases: 9. Germline V CDR1 and CDR2: SGHRS, YFSETQ.

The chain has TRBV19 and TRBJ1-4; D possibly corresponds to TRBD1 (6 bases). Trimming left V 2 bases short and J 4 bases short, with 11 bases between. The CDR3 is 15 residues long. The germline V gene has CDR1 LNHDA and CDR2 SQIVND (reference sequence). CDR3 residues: CASSITGTFNEKLFF. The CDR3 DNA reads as TGTGCCAGTAGTATAACAGGGACATTTAATGAAAAACTGTTTTTT.

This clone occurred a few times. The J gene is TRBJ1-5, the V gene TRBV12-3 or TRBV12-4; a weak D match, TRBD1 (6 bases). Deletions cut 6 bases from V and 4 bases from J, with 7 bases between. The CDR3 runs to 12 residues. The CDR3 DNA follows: TGTGCCAGCAGAAGGGGGAATCAGCCCCAGCATTTT. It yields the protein CASRRGNQPQHF.

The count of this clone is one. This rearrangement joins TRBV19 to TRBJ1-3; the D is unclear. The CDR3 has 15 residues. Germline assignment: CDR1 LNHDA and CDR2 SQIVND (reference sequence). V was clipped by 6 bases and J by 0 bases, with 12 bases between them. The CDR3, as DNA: TGTGCCAGTAGGCCCTCGGGATTCTCTGGAAACACCATATATTTT. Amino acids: CASRPSGFSGNTIYF. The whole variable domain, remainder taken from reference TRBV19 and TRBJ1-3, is DGGITQSPKYLFRKEGQNVTLSCEQNLNHDAMYWYRQDPGQGLRLIYYSQIVNDFQKGDIAEGYSVSREKKESFPLTVTSAQKNPTAFYLCASRPSGFSGNTIYFGEGSWLTVV.

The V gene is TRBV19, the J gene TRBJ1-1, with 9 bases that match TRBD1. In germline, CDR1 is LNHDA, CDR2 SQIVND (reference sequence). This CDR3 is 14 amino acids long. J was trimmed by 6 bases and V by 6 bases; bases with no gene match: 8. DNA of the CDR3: TGTGCCAGTAGCCCCCGGGACAGGGTTTCTGAAGCTTTCTTT. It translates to CASSPRDRVSEAFF.

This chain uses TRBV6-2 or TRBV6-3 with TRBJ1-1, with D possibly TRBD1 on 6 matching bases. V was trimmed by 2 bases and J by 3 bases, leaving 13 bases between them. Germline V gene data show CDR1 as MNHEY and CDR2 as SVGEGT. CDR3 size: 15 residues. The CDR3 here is CASSYGTGWDTEAFF. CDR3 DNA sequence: TGTGCCAGCAGTTACGGAACAGGGTGGGACACTGAAGCTTTCTTT.

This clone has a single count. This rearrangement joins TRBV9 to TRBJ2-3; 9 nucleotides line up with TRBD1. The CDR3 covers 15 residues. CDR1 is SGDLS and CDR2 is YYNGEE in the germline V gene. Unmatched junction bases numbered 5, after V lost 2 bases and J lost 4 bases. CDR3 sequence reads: CASSVRDREADTQYF. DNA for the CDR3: TGTGCCAGCAGCGTCCGGGACAGGGAGGCAGATACGCAGTATTTT.

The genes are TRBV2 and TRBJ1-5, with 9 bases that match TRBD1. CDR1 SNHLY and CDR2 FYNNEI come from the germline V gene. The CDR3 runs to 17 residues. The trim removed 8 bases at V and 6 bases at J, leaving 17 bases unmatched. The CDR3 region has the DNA TGTGCCAGCCGGGAGAGAGAGGGACAGGGTGGGAGTCAGCCCCAGCATTTT. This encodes CASREREGQGGSQPQHF.

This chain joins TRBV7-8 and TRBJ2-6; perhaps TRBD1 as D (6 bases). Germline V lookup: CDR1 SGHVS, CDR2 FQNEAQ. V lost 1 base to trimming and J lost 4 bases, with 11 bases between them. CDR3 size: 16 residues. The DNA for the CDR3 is TGTGCCAGCAGCTTAGTGCAGGGGACGGGGGCCAACGTCCTGACTTTC. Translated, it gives CASSLVQGTGANVLTF.